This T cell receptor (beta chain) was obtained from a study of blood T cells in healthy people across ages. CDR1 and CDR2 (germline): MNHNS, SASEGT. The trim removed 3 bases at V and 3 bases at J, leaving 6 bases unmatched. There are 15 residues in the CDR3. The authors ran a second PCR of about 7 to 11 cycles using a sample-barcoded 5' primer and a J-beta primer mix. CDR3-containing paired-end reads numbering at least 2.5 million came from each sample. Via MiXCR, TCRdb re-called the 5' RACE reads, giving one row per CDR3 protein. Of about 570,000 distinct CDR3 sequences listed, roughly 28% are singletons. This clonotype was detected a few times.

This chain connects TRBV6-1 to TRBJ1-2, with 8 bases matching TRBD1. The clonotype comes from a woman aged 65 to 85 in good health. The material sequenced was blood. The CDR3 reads CASSDHSGGDYGYTF. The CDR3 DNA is TGTGCCAGCAGTGATCATTCAGGGGGCGACTATGGCTACACCTTC.